This T cell receptor beta chain appears in the sequencing data of a study of shared clonotypes between healthy human individuals. Study-level findings and limits: Relative to clonotypes present in all four donors, those not shared had lower generation probabilities.

On this clone itself: Antigen specificity is unknown.

Libraries were prepared by immunoSEQ multiplex PCR; TCRdb keeps only in-frame clonotypes and omits some of them. The sample has around 1,000,000 clones, approximately 80% seen once. This CDR3 contains 13 residues. Germline CDR1 MNHNY, CDR2 SVGAGI (reference sequence). V was cut by 6 bases and J by 2 bases, with 10 bases left in between. The chain employs TRBV6-6 and TRBJ1-2, with D perhaps matching TRBD1 (6 bases). The sequencing sample was made of memory CD4+ T cells from PBMCs. Subset reported: CD45RA-negative fraction. The origin of this receptor is a man younger than 30 in good health. Some clones in this sample may be carry-over from other donors' samples. The CDR3 is CASSPQGNYGYTF. In DNA, the CDR3 is TGTGCCAGCAGCCCGCAGGGGAACTATGGCTACACCTTC.